The 2 T cell receptor beta chains reported below all come from one sample, sequenced in a study of blood T cell repertoires in COVID-19 (dated by TCRdb to about 2020). Library preparation employed the immunoSEQ multiplex PCR assay. TCRdb retrieved this table from immuneACCESS and kept in-frame rearrangements only. Not all clones are present; in checked studies, unresolved V genes account for under half, and no reason is known for the remainder. The sample records about 80,000 clones, around 89% of which are singletons. The ten largest clones capture about 7% of the sample. Source material: peripheral blood. The receptors here all came from a woman older than 75 with acute or convalescent COVID-19.

The V gene is TRBV11-2, the J gene TRBJ2-7; TRBD2 matches at 14 bases. V dropped 5 bases and J dropped 3; count of bases not matched to a gene: 3. Germline V CDR1 and CDR2: SGHAT, FQNNGV. The CDR3 runs 15 residues. CDR3 DNA: TGTGCCAGCAGCCGGGGACTAGCGGGAGTCTACGAGCAGTACTTC. The encoded protein is CASSRGLAGVYEQYF.

The chain is built from TRBV9 and TRBJ2-5; the D is unclear. V was clipped by 0 bases and J by 2 bases, with 8 bases between them. This CDR3 comprises 14 residues. From germline, CDR1 is SGDLS and CDR2 YYNGEE. CDR3 in amino acids: CASSVEWQQETQYF. The CDR3 DNA sequence: TGTGCCAGCAGCGTAGAATGGCAGCAAGAGACCCAGTACTTC.